Below are 10 T cell receptor beta chains sequenced from a single sample in a study of blood T cell repertoires in COVID-19. Sequencing was performed with immunoSEQ multiplex PCR; in TCRdb, only in-frame clones are kept and a portion is missing. Among some 150,000 clones listed, approximately 85% were seen once. The sample consisted of peripheral blood. The source is a man aged 40-49 years with acute or convalescent COVID-19.

The chain has TRBV21-1 and TRBJ2-7; the table calls TRBD1, which could not be checked here. TRBV21-1 is flagged as a pseudogene. The CDR3 loop spans 15 amino acids. CDR3 sequence: CASSRSGNRVYEQYF. In nucleotides, the CDR3 is TGTGCCAGCAGCAGAAGCGGTAACAGGGTCTACGAGCAGTACTTC.

V gene TRBV18 combines with J gene TRBJ2-7, with TRBD1 matching over 7 bases. The V segment lost 3 bases and the J segment 0 bases; nucleotides outside the gene matches: 2. CDR3 length equals 14 residues. Germline V lookup: CDR1 KGHSH, CDR2 LQKENI. CDR3 nucleotide sequence: TGTGCCAGCTCACCCCGGGACAGCTCCTACGAGCAGTACTTC. Its protein product is CASSPRDSSYEQYF. The variable domain in full, with the rest retrieved from reference TRBV18 and TRBJ2-7, is NAGVMQNPRHLVRRRGQEARLRCSPMKGHSHVYWYRQLPEEGLKFMVYLQKENIIDESGMPKERFSAEFPKEGPSILRIQQVVRGDSAAYFCASSPRDSSYEQYFGPGTRLTVT.

V and J are TRBV5-8 and TRBJ1-5; 7 nucleotides match TRBD1. The CDR3 runs to 15 residues. V shed 2 bases and J 0 bases; nucleotides not matched to a gene: 2. CDR1 and CDR2 (germline): SGHTS, YDEGEE. The CDR3 bases are TGTGCCAGCAGCTTCAGGGGGTCTAGCAATCAGCCCCAGCATTTT. Translation: CASSFRGSSNQPQHF.

The rearrangement uses TRBV27 and TRBJ2-7; 9 bases agree with TRBD1. Germline loops: CDR1 MNHEY, CDR2 SMNVEV (reference sequence). Trimming took 3 bases from V and 5 from J; bases not matched to a gene: 5. This CDR3 spans 14 amino acids. CDR3 DNA sequence: TGTGCCAGCAGTTTCACAGGGGGCAGGAACGAGCAGTACTTC. Its protein product is CASSFTGGRNEQYF.

This clone was counted a single time. This rearrangement joins TRBV5-1 to TRBJ2-1; TRBD2 matches 15 bases. With V trimmed by 4 bases and J by 8 bases, 7 bases remained unmatched. CDR1 and CDR2 (germline): SGHRS, YFSETQ. This CDR3 comprises 16 residues. The CDR3 sequence: CASSLRGLAGGYEQFF. CDR3 DNA: TGCGCCAGCAGCCTCCGGGGACTAGCGGGGGGCTATGAGCAGTTCTTC.

This rearrangement joins TRBV5-8 to TRBJ2-1; D is undetermined. V was cut by 1 base and J by 6 bases, with 5 bases left in between. This CDR3 has 12 residues. Germline V lookup: CDR1 SGHTS, CDR2 YDEGEE. The CDR3 DNA reads TGTGCCAGCAGCTTGACGGGCAATGAGCAGTTCTTC. As protein: CASSLTGNEQFF. Full variable domain (remainder filled in from reference TRBV5-8 and TRBJ2-1): EAGVTQSPTHLIKTRGQQATLRCSPISGHTSVYWYQQALGLGLQFLLWYDEGEERNRGNFPPRFSGRQFPNYSSELNVNALELEDSALYLCASSLTGNEQFFGPGTRLTVL.

The V and J genes are TRBV5-1 and TRBJ2-2; D unresolved. The germline V and J ends were trimmed by 0 bases and 6 bases, with 6 bases remaining between them. The germline V gene encodes CDR1 SGHRS and CDR2 YFSETQ. The CDR3 runs to 13 residues. The CDR3 sequence: CASSLAFAGELFF. The CDR3 nucleotides are TGCGCCAGCAGCTTGGCTTTCGCCGGGGAGCTGTTTTTT.

The rearrangement joins TRBV4-1 to TRBJ2-5; 9 positions agree with TRBD2. CDR3 length: 16 amino acids. The trim removed 5 bases at V and 5 bases at J, leaving 12 bases unmatched. Germline V gene lookup returns CDR1 MGHRA and CDR2 YSYEKL. CDR3: CASSSRGGAKEETQYF. CDR3 coding DNA: TGCGCCAGCAGCTCGCGCGGGGGGGCTAAGGAGGAGACCCAGTACTTC.

CDR3 sequence: CASSPAGISPLHF. The CDR3 coding sequence is TGTGCCAGCAGCCCCGCAGGGATTTCACCCCTCCACTTT. V usage is TRBV5-5 and J usage is TRBJ1-6; D possibly corresponds to TRBD1 (5 bases). This CDR3 is built from 13 residues. The germline V gene encodes CDR1 SGHKS and CDR2 YYEKEE (reference sequence). The germline V and J ends were trimmed by 4 bases and 9 bases, with 11 bases remaining between them. Using reference TRBV5-5 and TRBJ1-6 for the parts outside the CDR3, the full variable domain is DAGVTQSPTHLIKTRGQQVTLRCSPISGHKSVSWYQQVLGQGPQFIFQYYEKEERGRGNFPDRFSARQFPNYSSELNVNALLLGDSALYLCASSPAGISPLHFGNGTRLTVT.

This chain uses TRBV28 with TRBJ2-2; D ambiguous. The CDR3 length is 14 residues. Per the germline V gene, CDR1 is MDHEN and CDR2 is SYDVKM. V lost 7 bases and J lost 7, with 16 bases in between. CDR3 sequence reads: CASTLYPYDGELFF. As DNA, the CDR3 is TGTGCCAGCACTCTTTACCCCTACGACGGGGAGCTGTTTTTT.